Listed below are T cell receptor beta chains from one sample, sequenced in a study of blood T cell repertoires in COVID-19. The method was immunoSEQ multiplex PCR; TCRdb's version includes in-frame clones alone and lacks a portion of them. The table records 200,000 to 300,000 clones, more than 70% of them present only once. Specimen: peripheral blood. Receptor source: a woman aged 50 to 65 with acute or convalescent COVID-19. Both conserved end residues are part of each CDR3. Each record gives: clone size, V gene, J gene, D gene, CDR3 DNA, CDR3 protein. The D gene is left open where the match is weak. The size field is filled for only some rows; it gives once, few, many or a size class.

clone_size: once; v_call: TRBV6-5; j_call: TRBJ2-3; d_call: TRBD1; cdr3_nt: TGTGCCAGCACCGACAGGGTCCGTCGCACAGATACGCAGTATTTT; cdr3_aa: CASTDRVRRTDTQYF
clone_size: .; v_call: TRBV18; j_call: TRBJ1-5; d_call: .; cdr3_nt: TGTGCCAGCTCGCCCCGGGACACCGATAGCAATCAGCCCCAGCATTTT; cdr3_aa: CASSPRDTDSNQPQHF
clone_size: .; v_call: TRBV5-1; j_call: TRBJ1-1; d_call: .; cdr3_nt: TGCGCCAGCAGCTTGGCATCAGATGAAGCTTTCTTT; cdr3_aa: CASSLASDEAFF
clone_size: few; v_call: TRBV18; j_call: TRBJ2-6; d_call: .; cdr3_nt: TGTGCCAGCTCAGTTTCCCAGGCTGCGTTTTACTCTGGGGCCAACGTCCTGACTTTC; cdr3_aa: CASSVSQAAFYSGANVLTF
clone_size: once; v_call: TRBV28; j_call: TRBJ1-5; d_call: .; cdr3_nt: TGTGCCAGTAACGGACCACCCGCGGGGCCCCAGCATTTT; cdr3_aa: CASNGPPAGPQHF
clone_size: .; v_call: TRBV10-3; j_call: TRBJ2-1; d_call: .; cdr3_nt: TGTGCCATCAGTGAGCCGGGCAGATTGGCGGGACCCTACAATGAGCAGTTCTTC; cdr3_aa: CAISEPGRLAGPYNEQFF
clone_size: .; v_call: TRBV18; j_call: TRBJ2-2; d_call: TRBD2; cdr3_nt: TGTGCCAGCTCAGGACTAGCGGAAGGGACCGGGGAGCTGTTTTTT; cdr3_aa: CASSGLAEGTGELFF
clone_size: .; v_call: TRBV6-2/TRBV6-3; j_call: TRBJ2-3; d_call: TRBD1; cdr3_nt: TGTGCCAGCAGTTTCGACAGGGGAGGAGATACGCAGTATTTT; cdr3_aa: CASSFDRGGDTQYF
clone_size: .; v_call: TRBV5-1; j_call: TRBJ2-5; d_call: TRBD2; cdr3_nt: TGCGCCAGCAGCCGCTCCCCGAGGACTAGCGGGAACCAAGAGACCCAGTACTTC; cdr3_aa: CASSRSPRTSGNQETQYF
clone_size: .; v_call: TRBV7-2; j_call: TRBJ2-5; d_call: .; cdr3_nt: TGTGCCAGCAACCCGGGGGTCCAAGAGACCCAGTACTTC; cdr3_aa: CASNPGVQETQYF
clone_size: .; v_call: TRBV4-2; j_call: TRBJ1-5; d_call: .; cdr3_nt: TGTGCCAGCAGCCAAGACCCGACAGGAGTGAGCAATCAGCCCCAGCATTTT; cdr3_aa: CASSQDPTGVSNQPQHF
clone_size: .; v_call: TRBV29-1; j_call: TRBJ2-2; d_call: .; cdr3_nt: TGCAGCGTTGTGGCCCAGGAACAACAGAACACCGGGGAGCTGTTTTTT; cdr3_aa: CSVVAQEQQNTGELFF
clone_size: .; v_call: TRBV7-2; j_call: TRBJ1-6; d_call: .; cdr3_nt: TGTGCCAGCAGCTTTTCGACAGGAGCTAATTCACCCCTCCACTTT; cdr3_aa: CASSFSTGANSPLHF
clone_size: .; v_call: TRBV9; j_call: TRBJ2-1; d_call: TRBD2; cdr3_nt: TGTGCCAGCAGCGTAGAGACTAGCGGGAGAAATGAGCAGTTCTTC; cdr3_aa: CASSVETSGRNEQFF
clone_size: .; v_call: TRBV28; j_call: TRBJ1-2; d_call: .; cdr3_nt: TGTGCCAGCAGTTTAGTTTCCGTTTATGGCTACACCTTC; cdr3_aa: CASSLVSVYGYTF
clone_size: .; v_call: TRBV7-2; j_call: TRBJ2-3; d_call: TRBD2; cdr3_nt: TGTGCCAGCAGCTTGGCTCCGGGACTAGCGGCCGATACGCAGTATTTT; cdr3_aa: CASSLAPGLAADTQYF
clone_size: .; v_call: TRBV2; j_call: TRBJ1-1; d_call: TRBD1; cdr3_nt: TGTGCCAGCAGTGAAGCTACACCCGGGACAGGGAACACTGAAGCTTTCTTT; cdr3_aa: CASSEATPGTGNTEAFF
clone_size: .; v_call: TRBV7-9; j_call: TRBJ2-7; d_call: TRBD1; cdr3_nt: TGTGCCAGCAGCTTGGGACAGGGGATCTACGAGCAGTACTTC; cdr3_aa: CASSLGQGIYEQYF
clone_size: .; v_call: TRBV27; j_call: TRBJ2-7; d_call: TRBD1; cdr3_nt: TGTGCCAGCAGTTCCCGGGACAGGGGAAACGAGCAGTACTTC; cdr3_aa: CASSSRDRGNEQYF
clone_size: .; v_call: TRBV20-1; j_call: TRBJ2-7; d_call: .; cdr3_nt: TGCAGTCCGAGCTCCTACGAGCAGTACTTC; cdr3_aa: CSPSSYEQYF
clone_size: .; v_call: TRBV5-1; j_call: TRBJ2-7; d_call: .; cdr3_nt: TGCGCCAGCAGCCAATTCGCCCCGAGAGGGTCCTACGAGCAGTACTTC; cdr3_aa: CASSQFAPRGSYEQYF
clone_size: .; v_call: TRBV7-3; j_call: TRBJ1-1; d_call: TRBD1; cdr3_nt: TGTGCCAGCAGTTGGAAGGGGGCGCCGAACACTGAAGCTTTCTTT; cdr3_aa: CASSWKGAPNTEAFF
clone_size: .; v_call: TRBV28; j_call: TRBJ1-4; d_call: TRBD1; cdr3_nt: TGTGCCAGCAGTACCTCAGGGGGCACTAATGAAAAACTGTTTTTT; cdr3_aa: CASSTSGGTNEKLFF
clone_size: .; v_call: TRBV3-1/TRBV3-2; j_call: TRBJ2-3; d_call: TRBD2; cdr3_nt: TGTGCCAGCAGCCCTGGACTAGACCGCACAGATACGCAGTATTTT; cdr3_aa: CASSPGLDRTDTQYF
clone_size: once; v_call: TRBV27; j_call: TRBJ2-5; d_call: TRBD1; cdr3_nt: TGTGCCAGCAGTCCCAGACAGGGAGAGACCCAGTACTTC; cdr3_aa: CASSPRQGETQYF
clone_size: .; v_call: TRBV4-2; j_call: TRBJ2-5; d_call: TRBD2; cdr3_nt: TGTGCCAGCAGCTATCCGGGGGGTCAGGGAGAGACCCAGTACTTC; cdr3_aa: CASSYPGGQGETQYF
clone_size: .; v_call: TRBV5-4; j_call: TRBJ2-3; d_call: TRBD2; cdr3_nt: TGTGCCAGCAGACCGGGACTAGAGGGAGTACGGTATTTT; cdr3_aa: CASRPGLEGVRYF
clone_size: once; v_call: TRBV5-4; j_call: TRBJ1-1; d_call: TRBD1; cdr3_nt: TGTGCCAGCAGCTACGAATACAGGGGGAGCACTGAAGCTTTCTTT; cdr3_aa: CASSYEYRGSTEAFF
clone_size: few; v_call: TRBV2; j_call: TRBJ1-6; d_call: .; cdr3_nt: TGTGCCAGCAGGTCGGGGACACCCCTCCACTTT; cdr3_aa: CASRSGTPLHF
clone_size: .; v_call: TRBV6-4; j_call: TRBJ2-2; d_call: TRBD2; cdr3_nt: TGTGCCAGCAGCCCCATAGCGGGGGTGAACACCGGGGAGCTGTTTTTT; cdr3_aa: CASSPIAGVNTGELFF
clone_size: few; v_call: TRBV6-5; j_call: TRBJ1-5; d_call: .; cdr3_nt: TGTGCCAGCAAGACAGTTAGCAATCAGCCCCAGCATTTT; cdr3_aa: CASKTVSNQPQHF
clone_size: .; v_call: TRBV3-1/TRBV3-2; j_call: TRBJ2-3; d_call: .; cdr3_nt: TGTGCCAGCAGCCCCCTCCCCCTTTATAGCACAGATACGCAGTATTTT; cdr3_aa: CASSPLPLYSTDTQYF
clone_size: .; v_call: TRBV28; j_call: TRBJ1-1; d_call: TRBD1; cdr3_nt: TGTGCCAGCAGTTTCGCGGACAGGGGAGAAACTGAAGCTTTCTTT; cdr3_aa: CASSFADRGETEAFF
clone_size: .; v_call: TRBV19; j_call: TRBJ1-2; d_call: .; cdr3_nt: TGTGCCAGTAGGCAGGATAACTATGGCTACACCTTC; cdr3_aa: CASRQDNYGYTF